The 27 T cell receptor beta chains given below trace back to one sample, sequenced in a study of patients and donors after allogeneic stem cell transplantation. TCRdb analysed the RT-PCR reads with MiXCR anew, one entry per CDR3 protein. The table records about 410,000 distinct CDR3 sequences, roughly 17% of them present only once. Sequenced input: blood, either unsorted or a sorted T cell fraction (not recorded which). These receptors all come from a human donor who was either an allogeneic HSCT recipient or a stem cell or donor lymphocyte infusion donor (not recorded which). It is not recorded whose cells these are; they may come from a transplant donor.

This clonotype showed up many times. The J gene is TRBJ2-5, the V gene TRBV24-1; D could derive from TRBD1 or TRBD2 (5 bases each). Germline V gene data show CDR1 as KGHDR and CDR2 as SFDVKD. The CDR3 has 17 amino acids. V was shortened by 8 bases and J by 5 bases, with 26 bases between the two germline ends. The CDR3 DNA is TGTGCCACCAACCGAGACAGCCGAGGGAAGAGTTTGGAGACCCAGTACTTC. Translated: CATNRDSRGKSLETQYF.

This clonotype has a handful of counts. The chain has TRBV4-1 and TRBJ2-3, with 15 bases that match TRBD2. CDR1 and CDR2 (germline): MGHRA, YSYEKL. The CDR3 runs 16 residues. Trimming removed 0 bases from V and 9 bases from J; junction bases left unmatched: 4. This CDR3 reads CASSQEGLAGGTTQYF. The DNA of the CDR3 is TGCGCCAGCAGCCAAGAGGGACTAGCGGGAGGTACAACGCAGTATTTT.

V is TRBV25-1 and J is TRBJ2-1, with 16 bases matching TRBD2. This CDR3 is built from 16 residues. V was pared by 5 bases and J by 9 bases, with 7 bases of the junction left unmatched. Germline-derived CDR1 and CDR2 are MGHDK and SYGVNS. CDR3 protein: CASSSPGLAGGFEQFF. The CDR3 nucleotides are TGTGCCAGCAGTTCGCCGGGACTAGCGGGAGGGTTTGAGCAGTTCTTC.

V is TRBV18 and J is TRBJ1-2; 11 bases align to TRBD1. The germline V gene encodes CDR1 KGHSH and CDR2 LQKENI. V dropped 3 bases and J dropped 0; count of bases not matched to a gene: 6. The CDR3 covers 17 residues. In DNA form, the CDR3 reads TGTGCCAGCTCACCGGGGACAGGGGGGGCGACTAACTATGGCTACACCTTC. Protein sequence: CASSPGTGGATNYGYTF.

This clonotype was seen a few times. V usage is TRBV12-3 or TRBV12-4 and J usage is TRBJ1-4, with TRBD1 as a possible D gene (5 bases). V was shortened by 4 bases and J by 10 bases, with 16 bases between the two germline ends. The length of the CDR3 is 14 residues. CDR3 protein: CASSSPEGRRKLFF. CDR3 bases: TGTGCCAGCAGTTCCCCCGAGGGGCGCCGAAAACTGTTTTTT.

The genes are TRBV18 and TRBJ2-6, with 9 nucleotides matching TRBD1. This CDR3 region has 17 residues. From germline, CDR1 is KGHSH and CDR2 LQKENI. V gave up 2 bases and J gave up 2 bases; unmatched junction bases: 4. The CDR3 here is CASSPDRGTAGANVLTF. The DNA of the CDR3 is TGTGCCAGCTCACCAGACAGGGGGACGGCTGGGGCCAACGTCCTGACTTTC.

This sequence joins TRBV24-1 and TRBJ2-7; the D is unclear. CDR3 length: 12 residues. V was cut by 7 bases and J by 4 bases, with 10 bases left in between. CDR1 KGHDR and CDR2 SFDVKD come from the germline V gene. This chain's CDR3 is CATSRDTYEQYF. Here the CDR3 DNA reads TGTGCCACCAGCCGCGACACTTACGAGCAGTACTTC.

The CDR3 DNA follows: TGCAGCGTTGAAGATCTTGGGACAGTAACAAATGAGCAGTTCTTC. Residues: CSVEDLGTVTNEQFF. The chain combines TRBV29-1 with TRBJ2-1, with 7 bases matching TRBD1. Germline CDR1 reads SQVTM; CDR2 reads ANQGSEA. The length of the CDR3 is 15 residues. Trimming removed 0 bases from V and 7 bases from J; junction bases left unmatched: 9.

The genes are TRBV7-2 and TRBJ1-1, with 8 bases lining up with TRBD1. CDR1 and CDR2 (germline): SGHTA, FQGNSA. The CDR3 covers 15 residues. J gave up 2 bases and V 3 bases, and 5 bases lay outside the gene matches. The CDR3 nucleotides are TGTGCCAGCAGCTTGGGGACAGGAAAAAACACTGAAGCTTTCTTT. Amino acid sequence: CASSLGTGKNTEAFF.

This clonotype was detected only a few times. The chain has TRBV5-1 and TRBJ2-5; D is perhaps TRBD1 (5 bases). Germline CDR1 is SGHRS and CDR2 is YFSETQ. Between the trimmed V and J ends, which lost 2 bases and 5 bases, there was a span of 10 bases. The CDR3 loop spans 13 amino acids. This CDR3 reads CASSFRVAETQYF. The CDR3 DNA reads TGCGCCAGCAGCTTCAGGGTGGCCGAGACCCAGTACTTC.

V is TRBV7-7 and J is TRBJ2-7; 7 bases fit TRBD2. The CDR3 is 16 amino acids. In germline, CDR1 is SSHAT, CDR2 FNYEAQ (reference sequence). The J segment lost 2 bases and the V segment lost 7 bases, leaving 14 bases of the junction unmatched. CDR3 loop: CASNPLGLAETYEQYF. CDR3 DNA sequence: TGTGCCAGCAACCCCCTCGGGCTAGCGGAAACCTACGAGCAGTACTTC. The entire variable domain, with the rest obtained from reference TRBV7-7 and TRBJ2-7, is as follows: GAGVSQSPRYKVTKRGQDVTLRCDPISSHATLYWYQQALGQGPEFLTYFNYEAQPDKSGLPSDRFSAERPEGSISTLTIQRTEQRDSAMYRCASNPLGLAETYEQYFGPGTRLTVT.

V gene TRBV20-1 combines with J gene TRBJ2-1; 7 nucleotides agree with TRBD1. The CDR3 is 13 amino acids. V was pared by 4 bases and J by 5 bases, with 5 bases of the junction left unmatched. The V gene's germline CDR1 is DFQATT and CDR2 SNEGSKA (reference sequence). DNA of the CDR3: TGCAGTGCTATCCACAGGGGACACAATGAGCAGTTCTTC. Translated: CSAIHRGHNEQFF.

This chain joins TRBV4-2 and TRBJ2-7; 13 bases are a match to TRBD2. The germline V gene has CDR1 LGHNA and CDR2 YNFKEQ. The CDR3 is 15 amino acids. V lost 8 bases to trimming and J lost 2 bases; unmatched junction nucleotides: 6. DNA for the CDR3: TGTGCCAGCGGGACTAGCGGGGAAACCACCTACGAGCAGTACTTC. Translated, it gives CASGTSGETTYEQYF.

This clonotype turned up a few times. The CDR3: CASGLVQGAPDTQYF. The CDR3 DNA is TGTGCTAGTGGTTTGGTACAGGGGGCCCCAGATACGCAGTATTTT. The chain recombines TRBV12-5 with TRBJ2-3, with TRBD1 identical over 9 bases. V shed 0 bases, J shed 4 bases, and the junction held 2 bases outside the gene matches. This CDR3 region has 15 residues. Germline CDR1 LGHNT, CDR2 FRNRAP.

This chain links TRBV20-1 with TRBJ2-4, with D tentatively TRBD1 (5 bases). With 6 bases removed from V and 5 bases from J, the gap between germline ends came to 17 bases. Germline CDR1 and CDR2: DFQATT and SNEGSKA (reference sequence). This CDR3 is 14 amino acids long. Here the CDR3 DNA reads TGCAGTGCAAACAGACAGACTCTACAAAACATTCAGTACTTC. Translated: CSANRQTLQNIQYF.

Only a few counts were recorded for this clonotype. This sequence joins TRBV4-2 and TRBJ2-3, with TRBD1 matching 7 bases. Trimming at V came to 8 bases and at J to 1 base, leaving 0 bases not matched to a gene. The germline V gene encodes CDR1 LGHNA and CDR2 YNFKEQ. The CDR3 has 12 amino acids. CDR3: CASGQGTDTQYF. For the CDR3, the DNA is TGTGCCAGCGGACAGGGCACAGATACGCAGTATTTT.

The chain joins TRBV15 to TRBJ2-5, with D perhaps being TRBD1 or TRBD2 (5 bases each). V lost 2 bases to trimming and J lost 2 bases, with 12 bases between them. Looked up from germline, CDR1 is LNHNV and CDR2 is YYDKDF (reference sequence). The CDR3 is 15 amino acids. For the CDR3, the DNA is TGTGCCACCAGCAGACCCAGGGACGGGCAAGAGACCCAGTACTTC. Its translation is CATSRPRDGQETQYF.

This clonotype occurred a few times. The chain has TRBV6-2 or TRBV6-3 and TRBJ1-1, with a possible D match to TRBD1 (5 bases). Germline V gene lookup returns CDR1 MNHEY and CDR2 SVGEGT. CDR3 size: 18 residues. V dropped 6 bases and J dropped 0 bases, with 23 bases sitting between them. The CDR3 sequence: CASRRHGMAGLLNTEAFF. The CDR3 DNA follows: TGTGCCAGCAGACGACATGGGATGGCAGGGCTCCTGAACACTGAAGCTTTCTTT.

This rearrangement joins TRBV30 to TRBJ2-7; the match to TRBD2 covers 11 bases. CDR3 length equals 14 residues. From germline, CDR1 is GTSNPN and CDR2 SVGIG (reference sequence). V trimming: 4 bases; J trimming: 5 bases; junction bases outside the gene matches: 7. The CDR3 protein is CAWNVLAGGNEQYF. The CDR3 nucleotides read TGTGCCTGGAACGTATTAGCGGGAGGGAACGAGCAGTACTTC.

This chain joins TRBV4-1 and TRBJ2-1; 9 nucleotides agree with TRBD1. The germline V gene encodes CDR1 MGHRA and CDR2 YSYEKL. This CDR3 has 16 amino acids. Trimming removed 3 bases from V and 4 bases from J; junction bases left unmatched: 7. CDR3 bases: TGCGCCAGCAGCCATGGGGGACAGGGAAAATACAATGAGCAGTTCTTC. It translates to CASSHGGQGKYNEQFF.

V gene TRBV12-3 or TRBV12-4 combines with J gene TRBJ1-4; D is unclear. This CDR3 spans 11 amino acids. V lost 2 bases to trimming and J lost 14 bases, with 9 bases between them. CDR3: CASSLNRRLFF. The DNA for the CDR3 is TGTGCCAGCAGTTTAAACCGGCGGCTGTTTTTT.

V usage is TRBV15 and J usage is TRBJ2-1; TRBD1 is a possible D gene (6 bases). CDR1 and CDR2 from the germline V gene are LNHNV and YYDKDF (reference sequence). V lost 5 bases, J lost 2 bases, and 13 bases lay in between. This CDR3 comprises 15 residues. The CDR3 DNA reads TGTGCCACCAGCTTCCGGGACAATCCCTACAATGAGCAGTTCTTC. Translation: CATSFRDNPYNEQFF.

In its sample, this clonotype was seen a few times. The chain uses TRBV6-1 and TRBJ1-2; D might be TRBD1 (5 bases). This CDR3 comprises 14 residues. In germline, CDR1 is MNHNS, CDR2 SASEGT. The V gene lost 7 bases and the J gene lost 8 bases, with 20 bases spanning the gap. The CDR3 coding sequence is TGTGCCAGCATCATCCCGAATCGGGGGTCCGGCTACACCTTC. Protein: CASIIPNRGSGYTF.

The rearrangement links TRBV7-2 to TRBJ1-2, with a tentative D call TRBD1 (6 bases). The germline gives CDR1 SGHTA, CDR2 FQGNSA. V was cut by 6 bases and J by 5 bases, with 22 bases left in between. The CDR3 is made up of 16 amino acids. CDR3 nucleotides: TGTGCCAGCAGTATAACCCCAGGGAGGGGGACATATGGCTACACCTTC. Protein product: CASSITPGRGTYGYTF. Filled out from reference TRBV7-2 and TRBJ1-2, the complete variable domain reads GAGVSQSPSNKVTEKGKDVELRCDPISGHTALYWYRQSLGQGLEFLIYFQGNSAPDKSGLPSDRFSAERTGGSVSTLTIQRTQQEDSAVYLCASSITPGRGTYGYTFGSGTRLTVV.

This clonotype was found many times. The chain is built from TRBV9 and TRBJ2-1; no definite D call. This CDR3 is 13 amino acids long. The V gene's germline CDR1 is SGDLS and CDR2 YYNGEE. The V end was cut by 4 bases, the J end by 6 bases, with 11 bases between. CDR3 bases: TGTGCCAGCAGCACCTACCTGAGCAATGAGCAGTTCTTC. It translates to CASSTYLSNEQFF.

This chain uses TRBV2 with TRBJ2-7; D unresolved. V dropped 4 bases and J dropped 2 bases, with 9 bases sitting between them. The CDR3 extends over 13 amino acids. Germline loops: CDR1 SNHLY, CDR2 FYNNEI. In nucleotides, the CDR3 is TGTGCCAGCAGTGTGGCCAGGACCTACGAGCAGTACTTC. This codes for CASSVARTYEQYF. Based on the CDR3 plus reference TRBV2 and TRBJ2-7, the full variable domain is EPEVTQTPSHQVTQMGQEVILRCVPISNHLYFYWYRQILGQKVEFLVSFYNNEISEKSEIFDDQFSVERPDGSNFTLKIRSTKLEDSAMYFCASSVARTYEQYFGPGTRLTVT.

This clonotype was seen at least ten times. V gene TRBV29-1 combines with J gene TRBJ2-2; 10 bases are shared with TRBD1. This CDR3 is 15 amino acids long. V trimming: 7 bases; J trimming: 5 bases; junction bases outside the gene matches: 10. Germline V CDR1 and CDR2: SQVTM, ANQGSEA. In DNA, the CDR3 is TGCAGCGCGTCCCGGGACAGGGGATGGACCGGGGAGCTGTTTTTT. Translating it yields CSASRDRGWTGELFF.